This T cell receptor (beta chain) comes out of a study of T cells after yellow fever vaccination. Whole-study results and caveats: Though weaker, the secondary response peaked faster, on day 5 versus 15.

V shed 5 bases and J 0 bases; nucleotides not matched to a gene: 5. CDR3 size: 18 residues. Germline-derived CDR1 and CDR2 are SGHAT and FQNNGV. TCRdb analysed the 5' RACE reads with MiXCR anew, one entry per CDR3 protein. The table includes 500,000 to 650,000 distinct CDR3 sequences, roughly 14% detected once. Concerning this clonotype itself: Antigen unknown.

The origin of this receptor is a man aged 25 to 40 who received the YFV17D yellow fever vaccine. The chain has TRBV11-2 and TRBJ2-6; TRBD1 matches 12 bases. Material: PBMCs, obtained on the day of the yellow fever booster vaccination. The CDR3 region has the DNA TGTGCCAGCAGCATGGGACAGGGGGCACACTCTGGGGCCAACGTCCTGACTTTC. It translates to CASSMGQGAHSGANVLTF.